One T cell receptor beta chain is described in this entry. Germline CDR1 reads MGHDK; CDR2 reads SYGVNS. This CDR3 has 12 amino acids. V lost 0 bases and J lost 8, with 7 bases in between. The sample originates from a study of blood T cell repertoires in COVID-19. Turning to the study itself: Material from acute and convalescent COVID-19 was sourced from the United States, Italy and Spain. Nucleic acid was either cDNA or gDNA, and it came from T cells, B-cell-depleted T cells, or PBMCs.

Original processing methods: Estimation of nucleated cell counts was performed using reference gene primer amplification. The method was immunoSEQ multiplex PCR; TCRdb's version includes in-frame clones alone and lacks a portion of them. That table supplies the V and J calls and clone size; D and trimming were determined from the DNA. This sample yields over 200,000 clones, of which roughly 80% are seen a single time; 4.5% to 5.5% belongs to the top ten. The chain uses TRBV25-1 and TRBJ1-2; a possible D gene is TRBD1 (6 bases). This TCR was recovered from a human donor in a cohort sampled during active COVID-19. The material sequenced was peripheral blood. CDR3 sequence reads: CASSEYTGGYTF. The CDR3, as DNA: TGTGCCAGCAGTGAATATACAGGGGGCTACACCTTC.